This T cell receptor beta chain stems from a study of T cells in Graves' hyperthyroidism and ophthalmopathy. Hyperthyroidism of Graves' type that showed no ophthalmopathy progression within 18 months was stable. The hyperthyroidism was newly diagnosed and had lasted under 2 months; the patients were aged 18 to 65. Each diagnosis drew on symptoms, thyroxine, TRAb, thyroid ultrasound and orbital computed tomography findings. This clonotype appeared a few times. There are 16 residues in the CDR3. Germline lookup yields CDR1 SNHLY and CDR2 FYNNEI. V was pared by 7 bases and J by 4 bases, with 19 bases between. TCR beta CDR3 regions were amplified from RNA transcripts. The HTBI set primed first-round TCR CDR3 RT-PCR. A single record per CDR3 protein comes from TCRdb applying MiXCR to the multiplex PCR reads. The repertoire includes about 560,000 distinct CDR3 sequences, around 46% of them detected once, and nearly 8.5% sits in the top ten.

Sequencing used peripheral blood or thyroid tissue (not recorded which). The V gene is TRBV2, the J gene TRBJ2-2; the D gene is possibly TRBD1 (6 bases). The source is a woman between 18 and 29 years old with Graves' hyperthyroidism. Written as DNA, the CDR3 is TGTGCCAGCAATTCCTATAACAGGGCGAGCACCGGGGAGCTGTTTTTT. Amino acids: CASNSYNRASTGELFF.